Below are 19 T cell receptor beta chains sequenced from a single sample in a study of breast tumors, draining lymph nodes, adjacent tissues. TCRdb redid the calling of the multiplex PCR reads with MiXCR, one entry per CDR3 protein. The repertoire holds roughly 260,000 distinct CDR3 sequences, with about 33% as singletons. Axillary draining lymph nodes of breast cancer patients supplied the node samples. The sequencing sample was made of axillary lymph node tissue. Every receptor here comes from a female donor with breast cancer. Some clones in this sample may be carry-over from other donors' samples.

The CDR3 DNA reads as TGTGCCTGGAGTGTTCTGTCGAACACCGGGGAGCTGTTTTTT. Translation gives CAWSVLSNTGELFF. V gene TRBV30 combines with J gene TRBJ2-2; D not certain. V lost 0 bases and J lost 0, with 5 bases in between. This CDR3 is built from 14 residues. Germline V gene data show CDR1 as GTSNPN and CDR2 as SVGIG (reference sequence).

This clonotype has a count of ten or more. A read error may produce the germline difference seen at one junction end. The rearrangement links TRBV5-1 to TRBJ2-5, with no clear D. This CDR3 spans 15 amino acids. Per the germline V gene, CDR1 is SGHRS and CDR2 is YFSETQ. The CDR3 loop reads CASSLEDTYQETQYF. The CDR3 DNA reads as TGTGCCAGCAGCTTGGAAGACACGTACCAAGAGACCCAGTACTTC.

The V call is TRBV12-3 or TRBV12-4, the J call TRBJ1-1; 8 positions match TRBD1. The CDR3 covers 14 residues. V gave up 5 bases and J gave up 5 bases; unmatched junction bases: 7. The DNA of the CDR3 is TGTGCCAGCAGTAGGACAGGGCCGGGGACTGAAGCTTTCTTT. Its translation: CASSRTGPGTEAFF.

The chain recombines TRBV29-1 with TRBJ1-2; perhaps TRBD1 as D (6 bases). Between the trimmed V and J ends, which lost 6 bases and 4 bases, there was a span of 18 bases. From germline, CDR1 is SQVTM and CDR2 ANQGSEA. The CDR3 is 14 amino acids. The CDR3 sequence is CSVTGEGHTYGYTF. For the CDR3, the DNA is TGCAGCGTCACGGGGGAGGGACACACCTATGGCTACACCTTC.

The J gene is TRBJ2-2, the V gene TRBV2; the match to TRBD2 covers 15 bases. The CDR3 is 17 amino acids. The V segment lost 4 bases and the J segment 5 bases; nucleotides outside the gene matches: 5. Germline V gives CDR1 SNHLY, CDR2 FYNNEI. CDR3 DNA sequence: TGTGCCAGCAGTGGGACTAGCGGGAGGGCCTTAACCGGGGAGCTGTTTTTT. It codes for CASSGTSGRALTGELFF.

At least ten counts were recorded for this clonotype. The V and J genes are TRBV20-1 and TRBJ2-3; D remains unclear. Germline V gene lookup returns CDR1 DFQATT and CDR2 SNEGSKA (reference sequence). The V gene lost 5 bases and the J gene lost 4 bases, with 7 bases spanning the gap. The CDR3 spans 11 residues. CDR3 loop: CSAPRADTQYF. The CDR3, as DNA: TGCAGTGCTCCTCGAGCAGATACGCAGTATTTT.

V is TRBV29-1 and J is TRBJ2-1, with 7 nucleotides matching TRBD2. The CDR3 length is 17 residues. Per germline, CDR1 SQVTM and CDR2 ANQGSEA. CDR3 nucleotide sequence: TGCAGTGTAGAGTATCCTAGCGGTCCGAGCTCCTACAATGAGCAGTTCTTC. Protein: CSVEYPSGPSSYNEQFF.

This clonotype appeared many times. J is TRBJ1-3 and V is TRBV9; no definite D call. The length of the CDR3 is 16 residues. CDR1 and CDR2 from the germline V gene are SGDLS and YYNGEE. The V end lost 4 bases, the J end lost 0 bases, and 14 bases lay between the germline ends. In DNA, the CDR3 is TGTGCCAGCAGCCTTCAGGCTGAACCCTCTGGAAACACCATATATTTT. Its protein is CASSLQAEPSGNTIYF. Together with reference TRBV9 and TRBJ1-3, the CDR3 gives the full variable domain: DSGVTQTPKHLITATGQRVTLRCSPRSGDLSVYWYQQSLDQGLQFLIQYYNGEERAKGNILERFSAQQFPDLHSELNLSSLELGDSALYFCASSLQAEPSGNTIYFGEGSWLTVV.

As for this clonotype: Germline and junction disagree at one end, which may indicate a read error. The J gene is TRBJ2-7, the V gene TRBV11-3; D is unclear. The CDR3 totals 14 residues. Germline V lookup: CDR1 SGHNT, CDR2 YENEEA. The CDR3 DNA is TGTGCCAGCAGCTTAGATCGTAGGTCAAACGAGCGGTACTTC. This sequence encodes CASSLDRRSNERYF.

V and J are TRBV10-3 and TRBJ2-1; 8 bases align to TRBD1. The junction had 1 base not matched to a gene; V was cut back by 8 bases and J by 7 bases. The CDR3 spans 11 residues. Germline assignment: CDR1 ENHRY and CDR2 SYGVKD. The CDR3 sequence is CAIRQGNEQFF. DNA for the CDR3: TGTGCCATCCGACAGGGGAATGAGCAGTTCTTC.

Details on this clonotype: A much bigger clone sits one base away, suggesting this may be a read error. V and J are TRBV7-9 and TRBJ2-3; 8 nucleotides match TRBD2. Germline V gives CDR1 SEHNR, CDR2 FQNEAQ (reference sequence). The CDR3 is 17 amino acids. The CDR3 DNA sequence: TGTGCCAGCAGCTTAGCAGCCCCGGGACTAGTCACAGATCCGCAGTATTTT. Its protein product is CASSLAAPGLVTDPQYF.

This clonotype was detected many times. The chain is built from TRBV5-1 and TRBJ2-1; 11 bases map to TRBD1. The CDR3 extends over 15 amino acids. The ends lost 6 bases at V and 4 bases at J; junction bases unmatched: 6. From germline, CDR1 is SGHRS and CDR2 YFSETQ. In DNA form, the CDR3 reads TGCGCCAGCACCAACCGGGACAGGGGGTACAATGAGCAGTTCTTC. Amino acids: CASTNRDRGYNEQFF.

This clonotype was recorded at least ten times. The genes are TRBV12-3 or TRBV12-4 and TRBJ2-7; 11 bases are shared with TRBD1. CDR3 length: 14 amino acids. V shed 5 bases and J 2 bases; nucleotides not matched to a gene: 2. The CDR3 region has the DNA TGTGCCAGCAGTACGGGACAGGGGGCCTACGAGCAGTACTTC. Its protein product is CASSTGQGAYEQYF.

This clonotype was counted ten times or more. The rearrangement joins TRBV7-2 to TRBJ1-3; D unclear. V lost 5 bases and J 0 bases, leaving 11 bases between the germline ends. From germline, CDR1 is SGHTA and CDR2 FQGNSA. This CDR3 is 15 amino acids long. The CDR3, as DNA: TGTGCCAGCAGCCCCACCGATGGCTCTGGAAACACCATATATTTT. Protein: CASSPTDGSGNTIYF. Full variable domain (outside the CDR3, taken from reference TRBV7-2 and TRBJ1-3): GAGVSQSPSNKVTEKGKDVELRCDPISGHTALYWYRQSLGQGLEFLIYFQGNSAPDKSGLPSDRFSAERTGGSVSTLTIQRTQQEDSAVYLCASSPTDGSGNTIYFGEGSWLTVV.

Remarks on this clonotype: Germline and junction disagree at one end, which may indicate a read error. V is TRBV10-3 and J is TRBJ2-1; tentative D call: TRBD2 (6 bases). The germline gives CDR1 ENHRY, CDR2 SYGVKD. The length of the CDR3 is 15 residues. This chain's CDR3 is CAISDTSRVGNEQFF. The DNA for the CDR3 is TGTGCCATCAGTGATACTAGCAGAGTGGGGAATGAGCAGTTTTTC.

This clonotype was seen ten or more times. The chain is built from TRBV18 and TRBJ2-5; no clear D. V gave up 4 bases and J gave up 3 bases, with 6 bases separating them. Per the germline V gene, CDR1 is KGHSH and CDR2 is LQKENI. The length of the CDR3 is 12 residues. The CDR3 here is CASSLNKETQYF. The CDR3 coding sequence is TGTGCCAGCTCACTCAATAAAGAGACCCAGTACTTC.

The V call is TRBV6-6, the J call TRBJ2-3, with D possibly TRBD1 on 5 matching bases. The CDR3 totals 21 residues. The germline V and J ends were trimmed by 0 bases and 2 bases, with 27 bases remaining between them. CDR1 is MNHNY, CDR2 SVGAGI, per germline (reference sequence). The chain's CDR3 is CASSYSIRRGTGEMTTDTQYF. The CDR3 DNA is TGTGCCAGCAGTTACTCGATTCGACGCGGTACAGGAGAAATGACCACAGATACGCAGTATTTT.

This clonotype has a handful of counts. This chain links TRBV12-5 with TRBJ2-3, with TRBD1 matching 9 bases. This CDR3 comprises 17 residues. The germline CDR1 and CDR2 sequences are LGHNT and FRNRAP. Germline trimming cut 5 bases from V and 4 bases from J; bases unmatched to any gene: 13. The CDR3 DNA sequence: TGTGCTAGTGGTCCTTCCCCGGGACAGGGTAGCGCAGATACGCAGTATTTT. This codes for CASGPSPGQGSADTQYF.

The table lists this clonotype with many counts. J is TRBJ2-5 and V is TRBV24-1; 11 bases are a match to TRBD1. Unmatched junction bases numbered 14, after V lost 5 bases and J lost 4 bases. The CDR3 runs to 18 residues. The germline gives CDR1 KGHDR, CDR2 SFDVKD. The DNA of the CDR3 is TGTGCCACCAGTGGCCCCGCCGGGACAGGGGGATTCGGAGAGACCCAGTACTTC. Amino acid sequence: CATSGPAGTGGFGETQYF.